These T cell receptor beta chains were read from a single sample in a study of cytomegalovirus exposure and HLA in healthy donors. Some clones are missing from TCRdb's copy, which holds only in-frame ones; the method was immunoSEQ multiplex PCR. The table lists 130,000 or so clones, around 77% of them singletons, with around 1.2% in the top ten. What was sequenced was PBMCs. These receptors came from a man between 45 and 60 years old in good health and CMV-seronegative. Each CDR3 is given with its conserved first and last residue. The D gene is left open where the match is weak. Clone sizes are given selectively: once, few, many, or a class where the clone is expanded.

v_call,d_call,j_call,clone_size,cdr3_aa
TRBV6-1,.,TRBJ2-3,.,CASSDDRIVTDTQYF
TRBV27,TRBD1,TRBJ1-6,.,CASSWTGLRSESPLHF
TRBV6-1,.,TRBJ1-1,.,CASSAEVATEAFF
TRBV29-1,TRBD1,.,.,CSVSRDSYEQYF
TRBV5-1,.,TRBJ2-1,.,CASSPGLRNEQFF
TRBV20-1,.,TRBJ2-5,.,CSGQHQETQYF
TRBV27,.,TRBJ1-1,.,CASSFGENTEAFF
TRBV11-1,.,TRBJ2-1,.,CASSSTSVEQFF
TRBV28,TRBD1,TRBJ2-1,.,CASSPDRGRGDNEQFF
TRBV28,TRBD1,TRBJ1-4,.,CASSPISGQANEKLFF
TRBV5-1,TRBD1,TRBJ2-7,.,CASSLGQGPEEQYF
TRBV2,TRBD1,TRBJ1-4,.,CASSWDRGSEKLFF
TRBV18,.,TRBJ2-2,.,CASSPPGDTGELFF
TRBV6-5,.,TRBJ1-3,.,CASSKFVGSGNTIYF
TRBV6-5,.,TRBJ1-1,.,CASSYSQGVNTEAFF
TRBV9,TRBD2,TRBJ2-7,once,CASSENPGLAYEQYF
TRBV5-4,TRBD2,TRBJ2-1,.,CASSLGTSGRAVDEQFF
TRBV7-3,TRBD2,TRBJ2-2,.,CASSLNPALAGNTGELFF
TRBV18,TRBD2,TRBJ2-7,few,CASSSDRGEHLYEQYF
TRBV29-1,.,TRBJ1-1,.,CSFYSLGTEAFF
TRBV5-1,.,TRBJ2-7,few,CASSLGRGVLYEQYF
TRBV5-1,.,.,.,CASSLGQGPYEQYF
TRBV28,.,TRBJ1-4,.,CASSLKGRASDEKLFF
TRBV6-1,.,TRBJ2-1,.,CASIRVGVWDEQFF
TRBV11-2,TRBD2,TRBJ2-5,.,CASSPGRGGGEETQYF
TRBV7-2,TRBD2,TRBJ2-7,.,CASSFGTSGTYEQYF
TRBV7-2,.,TRBJ1-3,.,CASTPAGDSGNTIYF
TRBV11-2,.,TRBJ2-2,.,CASSFRRVGELFF
TRBV28,TRBD2,TRBJ2-7,.,CASSPSTSGYYEQYF
TRBV15,.,TRBJ2-7,.,CATSPGQFGHEQYF
TRBV9,TRBD2,TRBJ2-3,few,CASSFREAGVSTPDTQYF
TRBV28,.,TRBJ1-2,.,CASSLRGYGYTF
TRBV28,.,TRBJ1-5,.,CASSGPPTGDSNQPQHF
TRBV27,.,TRBJ2-2,few,CASSSRGSGTGELFF
TRBV19,TRBD2,TRBJ2-5,.,CATRTSGRETQYF
TRBV5-4,.,TRBJ2-3,.,CASSQAPASTDTQYF
TRBV5-1,TRBD2,TRBJ2-3,.,CASISGRHSTDTQYF
TRBV10-2,TRBD1,TRBJ2-4,once,CASSESRTGLAKNIQYF
TRBV14,.,TRBJ2-5,.,CASSHPRTEQETQYF
TRBV15,TRBD1,TRBJ1-5,.,CATSRDGQGNQPQHF
TRBV9,.,TRBJ2-5,.,CASSRDLQETQYF
TRBV28,.,TRBJ2-7,.,CASSLADEQYF
TRBV7-9,.,TRBJ1-1,.,CASSSERGEAFF
TRBV5-1,.,TRBJ2-6,few,CASKEVSGANVLTF
TRBV9,TRBD1,TRBJ2-7,.,CASSGKQGALSYEQYF
TRBV19,.,TRBJ2-2,once,CASSPEGNTGELFF
TRBV30,.,TRBJ2-5,.,CAWRAPGVLQETQYF
TRBV9,TRBD1,TRBJ1-2,.,CASSVGQGVGYTF
TRBV7-2,TRBD2,TRBJ2-6,.,CASSLATSGRGSGANVLTF
TRBV5-6,TRBD2,TRBJ2-5,.,CASSVTSGRAGETQYF
TRBV2,.,TRBJ2-7,.,CASSLSGSYEQYF
TRBV14,TRBD2,TRBJ2-5,.,CASSRMGGSGETQYF
TRBV5-1,TRBD1,TRBJ2-7,.,CASSTGGRPYEQYF
TRBV28,.,TRBJ1-3,.,CASSSEDHDTIYF
TRBV4-2,.,TRBJ1-1,.,CASSQALRENTEAFF
TRBV2,.,TRBJ1-2,.,CASTPGFPYGYTF
TRBV2,.,TRBJ1-2,.,CASSDEGPNYGYTF
TRBV10-3,TRBD1,TRBJ2-7,.,CAIRDPNRGYEQYF
TRBV7-6,.,TRBJ1-1,once,CASSLGGGTEAFF